The 3 T cell receptor beta chains listed next were all sequenced from one sample in a study of shared clonotypes between healthy human individuals. CD45RO negativity and positive selection for CCR7 defined naive CD8 cells, a population that excluded terminally differentiated effector memory CD45RA+ cells. Data came from immunoSEQ multiplex PCR; TCRdb stores just in-frame clones and leaves some out. In the table there are about 2 million clones, about 95% of which are singletons. Sequenced material: naive CD8+ T cells sorted from blood. The receptors stem from a man younger than 30 in good health.

The V call is TRBV5-1, the J call TRBJ2-7, with D hard to call. V was clipped by 7 bases and J by 2 bases, with 22 bases between them. Germline V gene sequence: CDR1 SGHRS, CDR2 YFSETQ. This CDR3 spans 16 amino acids. The DNA of the CDR3 is TGCGCCAGCTGTACCTCCGGGTCAGTACTTACCTACGAGCAGTACTTC. Its translation is CASCTSGSVLTYEQYF.

The V call is TRBV7-8, the J call TRBJ2-7; no clear D gene. This CDR3 spans 15 amino acids. Germline V lookup: CDR1 SGHVS, CDR2 FQNEAQ. The V end lost 2 bases, the J end lost 0 bases, and 11 bases lay between the germline ends. As DNA, the CDR3 is TGTGCCAGCAGCTTACGGGCAGCGAGCTCCTACGAGCAGTACTTC. This encodes CASSLRAASSYEQYF.

A remark on this clone: The sample contains more than one DNA sequence encoding this CDR3. The rearrangement joins TRBV27 to TRBJ1-6; D gene ambiguous. V was pared by 7 bases and J by 7 bases, with 14 bases between. Germline V gives CDR1 MNHEY, CDR2 SMNVEV (reference sequence). The CDR3 sequence is 14 residues long. CDR3 in amino acids: CASTPTGSNSPLHF. CDR3 DNA: TGTGCCAGCACTCCGACGGGGAGCAATTCACCCCTCCACTTT.